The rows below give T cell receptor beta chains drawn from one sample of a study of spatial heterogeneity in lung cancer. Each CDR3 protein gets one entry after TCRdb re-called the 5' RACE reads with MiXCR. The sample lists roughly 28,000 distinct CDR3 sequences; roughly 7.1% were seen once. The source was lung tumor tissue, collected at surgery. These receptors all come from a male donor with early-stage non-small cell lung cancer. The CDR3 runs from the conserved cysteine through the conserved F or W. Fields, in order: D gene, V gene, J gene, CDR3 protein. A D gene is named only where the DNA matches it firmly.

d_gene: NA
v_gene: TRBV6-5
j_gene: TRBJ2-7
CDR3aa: CASSYVGRTYEQYF

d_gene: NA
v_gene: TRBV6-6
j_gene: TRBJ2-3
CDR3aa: CASSYSGQGRTDTQYF

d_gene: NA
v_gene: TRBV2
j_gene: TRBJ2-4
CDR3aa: CASSGEAKNIQYF

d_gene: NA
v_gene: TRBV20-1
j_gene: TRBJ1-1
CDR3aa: CSAERRQGPTEAFF

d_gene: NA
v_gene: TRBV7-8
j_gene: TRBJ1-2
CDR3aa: CASSLEQRYGYTF

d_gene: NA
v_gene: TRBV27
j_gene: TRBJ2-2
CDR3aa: CASRRDSDTGELFF

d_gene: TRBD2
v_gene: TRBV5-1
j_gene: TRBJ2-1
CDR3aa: CASSSGLASYNEQFF

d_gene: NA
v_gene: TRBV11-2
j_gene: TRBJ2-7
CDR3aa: CASSYPGTDEQYF

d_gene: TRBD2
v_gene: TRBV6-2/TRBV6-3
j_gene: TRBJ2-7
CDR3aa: CASREDSGKIYEQYF

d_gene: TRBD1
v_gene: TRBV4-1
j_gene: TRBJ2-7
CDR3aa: CASSQNRGPSYEQYF

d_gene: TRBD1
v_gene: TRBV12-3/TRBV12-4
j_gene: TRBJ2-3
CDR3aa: CASSSRQGIVDTQYF